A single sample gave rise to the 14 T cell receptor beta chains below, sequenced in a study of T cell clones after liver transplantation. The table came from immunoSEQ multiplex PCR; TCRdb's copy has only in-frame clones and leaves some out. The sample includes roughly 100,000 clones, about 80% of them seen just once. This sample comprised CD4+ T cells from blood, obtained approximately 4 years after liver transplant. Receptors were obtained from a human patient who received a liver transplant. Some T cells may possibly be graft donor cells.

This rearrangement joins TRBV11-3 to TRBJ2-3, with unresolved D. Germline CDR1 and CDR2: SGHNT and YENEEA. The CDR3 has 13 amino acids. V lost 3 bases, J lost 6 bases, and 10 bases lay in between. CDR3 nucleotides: TGTGCCAGCAGCTTCCAATCTCCGGATACGCAGTATTTT. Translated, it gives CASSFQSPDTQYF.

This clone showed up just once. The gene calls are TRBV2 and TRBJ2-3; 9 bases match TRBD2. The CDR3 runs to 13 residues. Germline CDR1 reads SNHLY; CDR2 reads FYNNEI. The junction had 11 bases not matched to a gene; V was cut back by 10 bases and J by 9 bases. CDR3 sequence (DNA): TGTGCCACCCACCCGAGGAGCGGGAGGACGCAGTATTTT. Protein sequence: CATHPRSGRTQYF.

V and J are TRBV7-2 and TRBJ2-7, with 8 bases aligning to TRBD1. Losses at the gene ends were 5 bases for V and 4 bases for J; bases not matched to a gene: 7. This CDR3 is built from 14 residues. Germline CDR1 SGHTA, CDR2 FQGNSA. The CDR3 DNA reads TGTGCCAGCAGCAATGACAGGGGTGGGTACGAGCAGTACTTC. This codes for CASSNDRGGYEQYF.

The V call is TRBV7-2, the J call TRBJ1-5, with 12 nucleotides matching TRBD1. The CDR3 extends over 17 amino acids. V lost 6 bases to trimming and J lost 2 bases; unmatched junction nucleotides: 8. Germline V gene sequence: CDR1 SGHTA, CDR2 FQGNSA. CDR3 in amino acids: CASRPGTGGPGNQPQHF. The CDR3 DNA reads TGTGCCAGCAGGCCCGGGACAGGGGGCCCTGGCAATCAGCCCCAGCATTTT.

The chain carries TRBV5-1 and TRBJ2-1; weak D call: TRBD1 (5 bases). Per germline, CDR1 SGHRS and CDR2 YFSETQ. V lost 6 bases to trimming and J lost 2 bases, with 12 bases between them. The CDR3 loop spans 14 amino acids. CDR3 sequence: CASTVAGTYNEQFF. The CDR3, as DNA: TGCGCCAGCACCGTGGCAGGGACCTACAATGAGCAGTTCTTC.

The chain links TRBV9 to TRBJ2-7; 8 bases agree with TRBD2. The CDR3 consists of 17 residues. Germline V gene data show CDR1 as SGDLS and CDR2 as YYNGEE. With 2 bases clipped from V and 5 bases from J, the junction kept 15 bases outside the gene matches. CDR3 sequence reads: CASSVPSPGGRPHEQYF. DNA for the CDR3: TGTGCCAGCAGCGTCCCTTCCCCTGGCGGGAGGCCACACGAGCAGTACTTC. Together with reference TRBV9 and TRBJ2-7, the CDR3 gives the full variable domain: DSGVTQTPKHLITATGQRVTLRCSPRSGDLSVYWYQQSLDQGLQFLIQYYNGEERAKGNILERFSAQQFPDLHSELNLSSLELGDSALYFCASSVPSPGGRPHEQYFGPGTRLTVT.

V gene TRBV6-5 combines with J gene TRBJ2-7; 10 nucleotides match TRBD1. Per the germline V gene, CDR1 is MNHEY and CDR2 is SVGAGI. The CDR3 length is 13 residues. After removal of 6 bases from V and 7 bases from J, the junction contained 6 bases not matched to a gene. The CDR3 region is CASRQGTGEEQYF. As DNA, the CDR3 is TGTGCCAGCAGACAGGGGACAGGGGAAGAGCAGTACTTC.

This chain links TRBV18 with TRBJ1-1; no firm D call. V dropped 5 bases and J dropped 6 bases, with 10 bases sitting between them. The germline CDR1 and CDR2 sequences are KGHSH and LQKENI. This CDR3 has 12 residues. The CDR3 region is CASSMIGPEAFF. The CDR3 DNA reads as TGTGCCAGCTCAATGATCGGACCTGAAGCTTTCTTT.

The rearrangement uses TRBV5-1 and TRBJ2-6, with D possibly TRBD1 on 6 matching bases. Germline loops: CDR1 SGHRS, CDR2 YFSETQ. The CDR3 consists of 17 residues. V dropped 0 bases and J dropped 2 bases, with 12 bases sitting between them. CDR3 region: CASSLGGHSPGANVLTF. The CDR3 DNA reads TGCGCCAGCAGCTTGGGGGGACATTCTCCTGGGGCCAACGTCCTGACTTTC.

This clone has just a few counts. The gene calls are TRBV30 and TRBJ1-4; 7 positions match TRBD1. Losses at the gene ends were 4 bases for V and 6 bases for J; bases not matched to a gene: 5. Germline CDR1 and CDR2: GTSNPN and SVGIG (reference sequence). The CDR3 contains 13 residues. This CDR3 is CAWTGGGDEKLFF. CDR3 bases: TGTGCCTGGACAGGGGGGGGAGATGAAAAACTGTTTTTT.

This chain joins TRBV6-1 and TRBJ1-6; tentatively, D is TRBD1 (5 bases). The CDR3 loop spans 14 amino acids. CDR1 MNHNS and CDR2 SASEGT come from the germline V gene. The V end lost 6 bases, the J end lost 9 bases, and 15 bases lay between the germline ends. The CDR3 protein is CASSPVRQGSPLHF. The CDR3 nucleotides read TGTGCCAGCAGCCCCGTGCGGCAGGGTTCACCCCTCCACTTT.

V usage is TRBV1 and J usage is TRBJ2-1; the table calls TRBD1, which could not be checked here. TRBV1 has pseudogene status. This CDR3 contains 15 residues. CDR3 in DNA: TGCACCAGCAGCCAAGACAGGGGACATCACAATGAGCAGTTCTTC. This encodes CTSSQDRGHHNEQFF.

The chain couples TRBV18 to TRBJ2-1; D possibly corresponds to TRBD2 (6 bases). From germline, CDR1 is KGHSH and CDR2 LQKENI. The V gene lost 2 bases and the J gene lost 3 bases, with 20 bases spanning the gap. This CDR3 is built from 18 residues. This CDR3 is CASSPRPPGGAYYNEQFF. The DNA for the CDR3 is TGTGCCAGCTCACCAAGGCCCCCTGGCGGGGCGTACTACAATGAGCAGTTCTTC.

The CDR3 coding sequence is TGTGCCAGCAGTTACGAAGGGACAACTAATGAAAAACTGTTTTTT. This encodes CASSYEGTTNEKLFF. The chain is built from TRBV6-5 and TRBJ1-4; D gene unclear. V was clipped by 2 bases and J by 0 bases, with 7 bases between them. In germline, CDR1 is MNHEY, CDR2 SVGAGI. There are 15 residues in the CDR3.